This T cell receptor (beta chain) is drawn from a study of blood T cells in healthy people across ages. CDR1 is SGHKS and CDR2 is YYEKEE in the germline V gene (reference sequence). CDR3 size: 11 residues. The V end lost 7 bases, the J end lost 3 bases, and 8 bases lay between the germline ends. Next came a second PCR, run for about 6 to 12 cycles, which used a sample-barcoded 5' primer along with a J-beta primer mix. TCRdb processed the 5' RACE reads anew with MiXCR; each CDR3 protein has one entry. This table has some 730,000 distinct CDR3 sequences, around a fifth appearing once. Material: blood. The chain joins TRBV5-5 to TRBJ2-7; D not resolved. The origin of this receptor is a man between 65 and 80 years old in good health. The CDR3 region is CASDRNYEQYF. The CDR3 bases are TGTGCCAGCGACCGGAACTACGAGCAGTACTTC. Combining the CDR3 with reference TRBV5-5 and TRBJ2-7 gives the whole variable domain DAGVTQSPTHLIKTRGQQVTLRCSPISGHKSVSWYQQVLGQGPQFIFQYYEKEERGRGNFPDRFSARQFPNYSSELNVNALLLGDSALYLCASDRNYEQYFGPGTRLTVT.